Detailed here is one TCR beta chain. The antigen remains unidentified. Other nucleotide sequences from this sample produce the same CDR3. Healthy individuals who donated bone marrow served as the donors. Germline-derived CDR1 and CDR2 are MNHEY and SVGAGI. The CDR3 totals 14 residues. After removal of 6 bases from V and 2 bases from J, the junction contained 3 bases not matched to a gene. The PCR was carried out with 60 Vbeta primers and 13 Jbeta primers. The repertoire was sequenced with immunoSEQ multiplex PCR; TCRdb's copy has only in-frame clones and lacks some. The table lists 250,000 to 350,000 clones, roughly 88% of them singletons. This record belongs to a study of cytomegalovirus exposure and HLA in healthy donors. Whole-study results and caveats: Upon later analysis, HLA-associated TCR beta chains proved more clonally expanded than other, equally common chains.

The V call is TRBV6-5, the J call TRBJ1-1; 10 bases are shared with TRBD1. The TCR sequence derives from a man in his forties in good health and CMV-seropositive. Material: PBMCs. The CDR3 sequence is CASRGQGINTEAFF. The CDR3 region has the DNA TGTGCCAGCAGGGGACAGGGGATTAACACTGAAGCTTTCTTT.